The clone carrying this TCR beta chain has ten or more counts. Its antigen is as yet unknown. The record originates from a study of CD8 T cells in ankylosing spondylitis. Study-level points and caveats: Roughly 8 highly homologous variants made up a TCR beta motif that seemed to typify ankylosing spondylitis blood.

With molecular barcodes, quantitative 5'-RACE was used to make the TCR beta libraries. TCRdb analysed the 5' RACE reads with MiXCR anew, one entry per CDR3 protein. Of some 140,000 distinct CDR3 sequences listed, 7% to 8% are singletons. V lost 3 bases and J lost 4, with 9 bases in between. Germline loops: CDR1 SQVTM, CDR2 ANQGSEA. This CDR3 is built from 12 residues. The sequenced sample was blood, either unsorted or a sorted T cell fraction (not recorded which). This sequence originates from a female donor with ankylosing spondylitis or in good health (not recorded which). V gene TRBV29-1 combines with J gene TRBJ1-2; D not resolved. Here the CDR3 DNA reads TGCAGCGTTGACGGGTCGGGCTATGGCTACACCTTC. Its protein is CSVDGSGYGYTF.